These 20 T cell receptor beta chains originate from one sample sequenced in a study of cytomegalovirus exposure and HLA in healthy donors. The data were produced by immunoSEQ multiplex PCR, yet TCRdb's version contains in-frame clones alone and is incomplete. This table holds some 140,000 clones, approximately 86% found once. The sequenced material came from PBMCs. The receptor source for this set is a man between 18 and 35 years old in good health and CMV-seropositive.

The rearrangement joins TRBV5-1 to TRBJ2-2, with 8 bases matching TRBD2. The trim removed 4 bases at V and 6 bases at J, leaving 5 bases unmatched. The CDR3 sequence is 14 residues long. From germline, CDR1 is SGHRS and CDR2 YFSETQ. CDR3 in DNA: TGCGCCAGCAGCCTCACGGGGGGGCCCGGGGAGCTGTTTTTT. This sequence encodes CASSLTGGPGELFF.

The chain carries TRBV6-6 and TRBJ2-3; D not certain. V lost 4 bases and J lost 3, with 2 bases in between. Germline values: CDR1 MNHNY, CDR2 SVGAGI (reference sequence). The CDR3 extends over 11 amino acids. As DNA, the CDR3 is TGTGCCAGCAGTTCTACAGATACGCAGTATTTT. This gives the protein CASSSTDTQYF.

CDR3 DNA sequence: TGTGCCAGCAGGGGACTAGTGACAGATACGCAGTATTTT. Protein product: CASRGLVTDTQYF. The V gene is TRBV2, the J gene TRBJ2-3; the match to TRBD2 covers 8 bases. This CDR3 is built from 13 residues. The germline gives CDR1 SNHLY, CDR2 FYNNEI. Germline trimming cut 6 bases from V and 3 bases from J; bases unmatched to any gene: 2.

The rearrangement links TRBV5-5 to TRBJ2-2; 10 nucleotides match TRBD2. Germline CDR1 SGHKS, CDR2 YYEKEE (reference sequence). The CDR3 runs to 16 residues. V lost 2 bases, J lost 9 bases, and 10 bases stayed unmatched. CDR3 bases: TGTGCCAGCAGCTTAGCGGCTAGCGGGAGTTTAAGGGAGCTGTTTTTT. Amino acids: CASSLAASGSLRELFF. Full variable domain (outside the CDR3, taken from reference TRBV5-5 and TRBJ2-2): DAGVTQSPTHLIKTRGQQVTLRCSPISGHKSVSWYQQVLGQGPQFIFQYYEKEERGRGNFPDRFSARQFPNYSSELNVNALLLGDSALYLCASSLAASGSLRELFFGEGSRLTVL.

J is TRBJ2-5 and V is TRBV27; 9 nucleotides line up with TRBD1. V shed 2 bases, J shed 4 bases, and the junction held 2 bases outside the gene matches. The CDR3 loop spans 14 amino acids. Germline V gene lookup returns CDR1 MNHEY and CDR2 SMNVEV (reference sequence). CDR3 in DNA: TGTGCCAGCAGTTTAATGACAGGGGGAGAGACCCAGTACTTC. This gives the protein CASSLMTGGETQYF.

This sequence joins TRBV6-5 and TRBJ2-2; D unresolved. Germline V gene lookup returns CDR1 MNHEY and CDR2 SVGAGI. The germline V and J ends were trimmed by 6 bases and 5 bases, with 13 bases remaining between them. The CDR3 is 14 amino acids. The CDR3 DNA reads TGTGCCAGCAGCCAGCAGGCCCTTACCGGGGAGCTGTTTTTT. Amino acids: CASSQQALTGELFF.

This rearrangement joins TRBV25-1 to TRBJ1-6, with D possibly matching TRBD1 (5 bases). The V end was cut by 3 bases, the J end by 7 bases, with 7 bases between. The CDR3 contains 13 residues. Germline CDR1 and CDR2: MGHDK and SYGVNS. This CDR3 reads CASSDRENSPLHF. CDR3 sequence (DNA): TGTGCCAGCAGTGACAGGGAAAATTCACCCCTCCACTTT.

The rearrangement uses TRBV7-9 and TRBJ1-1; tentatively, D is TRBD1 (5 bases). The CDR3 is made up of 13 amino acids. The germline V gene encodes CDR1 SEHNR and CDR2 FQNEAQ (reference sequence). V lost 5 bases and J lost 2, with 9 bases in between. The CDR3 DNA follows: TGTGCCAGCAGCCATGGGGCCAACACTGAAGCTTTCTTT. Its protein is CASSHGANTEAFF.

This clone was recorded only once. The chain uses TRBV19 and TRBJ2-3; 9 nucleotides align to TRBD2. The length of the CDR3 is 14 residues. Trimming removed 7 bases from V and 2 bases from J; junction bases left unmatched: 4. CDR1 and CDR2 from the germline V gene are LNHDA and SQIVND (reference sequence). In nucleotides, the CDR3 is TGTGCCAGTAATTTAGCGGGGGTCACAGATACGCAGTATTTT. Amino acids: CASNLAGVTDTQYF.

V gene TRBV9 combines with J gene TRBJ2-2; D is possibly TRBD2 (6 bases). Germline V gives CDR1 SGDLS, CDR2 YYNGEE. Trimming removed 1 base from V and 6 bases from J, with 13 bases in between. CDR3 length: 15 residues. CDR3 protein: CASSVRATGAGELFF. CDR3 in DNA: TGTGCCAGCAGCGTAAGGGCCACGGGGGCCGGGGAGCTGTTTTTT.

The gene calls are TRBV7-9 and TRBJ2-5; 8 nucleotides align to TRBD1. The CDR3 covers 18 residues. Germline V gene lookup returns CDR1 SEHNR and CDR2 FQNEAQ (reference sequence). V was clipped by 5 bases and J by 1 base; unmatched bases: 15. The CDR3 nucleotides read TGTGCCAGCAGCACCCCGGGACAGGCTAAAACCAGCCAAGAGACCCAGTACTTC. This codes for CASSTPGQAKTSQETQYF.

The gene calls are TRBV11-2 and TRBJ2-1; 9 bases are a match to TRBD2. This CDR3 region has 17 residues. The junction had 14 bases not matched to a gene; V was cut back by 5 bases and J by 6 bases. The germline V gene encodes CDR1 SGHAT and CDR2 FQNNGV. This CDR3 reads CASSRRRGTSSFNEQFF. CDR3 in DNA: TGTGCCAGCAGCCGCCGACGGGGGACTAGCTCGTTCAATGAGCAGTTCTTC.

This clone was seen more than once but under ten times. The chain is built from TRBV18 and TRBJ2-1; D might be TRBD1 (5 bases). Germline values: CDR1 KGHSH, CDR2 LQKENI. CDR3 length equals 12 residues. Deletions cut 3 bases from V and 7 bases from J, with 7 bases between. The CDR3 coding sequence is TGTGCCAGCTCACCGCAGGGTAATGAGCAGTTCTTC. Protein: CASSPQGNEQFF.

This chain joins TRBV7-2 and TRBJ2-1; tentative D call: TRBD1 (5 bases). The length of the CDR3 is 12 residues. Germline V gene lookup returns CDR1 SGHTA and CDR2 FQGNSA. V was trimmed by 5 bases and J by 9 bases, leaving 11 bases between them. DNA for the CDR3: TGTGCCAGCAGCCTTTTAGGGGCTGAGCAGTTCTTC. It codes for CASSLLGAEQFF.

The J gene is TRBJ1-1, the V gene TRBV11-2, with D maybe TRBD1 (6 bases). Trimming cost V 7 bases and J 7 bases, with 19 bases left between them. The CDR3 sequence is 14 residues long. The germline V gene encodes CDR1 SGHAT and CDR2 FQNNGV. The CDR3 loop is CASTAGLRGFEAFF. DNA of the CDR3: TGTGCCAGCACAGCGGGACTGAGGGGGTTTGAAGCTTTCTTT.

CDR3 loop: CASSTLGRAGEKLFF. The CDR3 coding sequence is TGTGCCAGCAGCACCTTGGGAAGGGCGGGTGAAAAACTGTTTTTT. The rearrangement links TRBV5-4 to TRBJ1-4; no firm D call. This CDR3 contains 15 residues. Trimming removed 4 bases at V and 7 bases at J, with 17 bases between. Germline CDR1 SGHNT, CDR2 YYREEE (reference sequence).

The chain recombines TRBV7-6 with TRBJ1-1; TRBD1 agrees at 7 bases. With V trimmed by 2 bases and J by 8 bases, 8 bases remained unmatched. Germline V lookup: CDR1 SGHVS, CDR2 FNYEAQ. The length of the CDR3 is 14 residues. This chain's CDR3 is CASSLRGGGPEAFF. In DNA form, the CDR3 reads TGTGCCAGCAGCTTAAGAGGGGGCGGTCCCGAAGCTTTCTTT.

The chain recombines TRBV30 with TRBJ2-1; possibly TRBD2 for D (5 bases). The V and J ends lost 8 bases and 7 bases respectively, with 18 bases between them. The CDR3 contains 13 residues. The germline gives CDR1 GTSNPN, CDR2 SVGIG (reference sequence). The CDR3 sequence: CALAGLGRNEQFF. The CDR3 nucleotides read TGTGCCCTAGCCGGGCTGGGAAGAAATGAGCAGTTCTTC.

The chain carries TRBV19 and TRBJ1-2; D is perhaps TRBD1 (6 bases). The CDR3 sequence is 15 residues long. Germline assignment: CDR1 LNHDA and CDR2 SQIVND (reference sequence). V gave up 4 bases and J gave up 4 bases, with 16 bases separating them. CDR3 in amino acids: CASSTGVGAGYGYTF. The CDR3 nucleotides read TGTGCCAGTAGTACCGGCGTGGGGGCCGGCTATGGCTACACCTTC.

This clone is a singleton in its sample. J is TRBJ1-2 and V is TRBV19; 8 bases agree with TRBD1. The CDR3 spans 12 residues. Trimming at V came to 5 bases and at J to 8 bases, leaving 4 bases not matched to a gene. Germline assignment: CDR1 LNHDA and CDR2 SQIVND (reference sequence). In DNA form, the CDR3 reads TGTGCCAGTAGTCGACAGGGGTGGGGCTACACCTTC. The encoded protein is CASSRQGWGYTF.